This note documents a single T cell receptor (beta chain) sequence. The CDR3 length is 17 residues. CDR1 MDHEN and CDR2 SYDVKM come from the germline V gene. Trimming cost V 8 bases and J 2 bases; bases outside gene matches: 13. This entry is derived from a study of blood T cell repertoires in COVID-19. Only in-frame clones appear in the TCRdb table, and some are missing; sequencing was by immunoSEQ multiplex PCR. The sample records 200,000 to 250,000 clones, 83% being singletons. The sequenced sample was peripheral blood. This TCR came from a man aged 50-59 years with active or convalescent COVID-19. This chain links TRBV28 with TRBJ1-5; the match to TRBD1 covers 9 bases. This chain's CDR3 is CASWRDREGGGNQPQHF. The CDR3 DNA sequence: TGTGCCAGCTGGAGGGACAGGGAAGGTGGCGGCAATCAGCCCCAGCATTTT.